This T cell receptor beta chain derives from a study of blood T cell repertoires in COVID-19. Study-wide context: From the United States, Italy and Spain came samples of acute and convalescent COVID-19.

This clone was seen just once. All enrollees were roughly 18 to 95 years old and from 25 or so US areas. Each participant's cohort was designated according to participant-reported clinical history. J was trimmed by 5 bases and V by 0 bases; bases with no gene match: 3. This CDR3 has 15 residues. Germline assignment: CDR1 MNHEY and CDR2 SVGEGT. TCRdb's table, derived via immunoSEQ multiplex PCR, lists solely in-frame clones and lacks some. Of around 310,000 clones in the sample, approximately 89% were seen once. The specimen sequenced was PBMCs or T cells enriched from blood (not recorded which). The clonotype was recovered from a young man who had recovered from COVID-19. The chain employs TRBV6-2 or TRBV6-3 and TRBJ2-2; 7 positions agree with TRBD2. Here the CDR3 DNA reads TGTGCCAGCAGTTACTCGATCGGGGGGACCGGGGAGCTGTTTTTT. Its protein product is CASSYSIGGTGELFF.